This T cell receptor beta chain appears in the sequencing data of a study of cytomegalovirus exposure and HLA in healthy donors. Regarding the study as a whole: Sequencing likely generated an artifact that appeared as a cluster of highly shared sequence variants. Researchers counted some 150 TCR beta chains as cytomegalovirus-associated.

About this clone itself: The antigen remains unidentified.

CDR3 size: 13 residues. V was shortened by 5 bases and J by 5 bases, with 13 bases between the two germline ends. Per the germline V gene, CDR1 is MDHEN and CDR2 is SYDVKM. It was with 60 Vbeta and 13 Jbeta primers that the PCR ran. The assay was immunoSEQ multiplex PCR, and TCRdb's table has in-frame clones only and misses some. The table has approximately 190,000 clones, about four fifths seen once. Participants comprised healthy donors of bone marrow. Sequencing used PBMCs. This sequence joins TRBV28 and TRBJ2-7; D is ambiguous. The TCR originated in a young woman in good health and CMV-seronegative. CDR3 in amino acids: CASSLPRLDEQYF. The CDR3 bases are TGTGCCAGCAGTCTCCCGAGGTTGGACGAGCAGTACTTC.